The 27 T cell receptor beta chains below all came from one sample that was sequenced in a study of PD-1 blockade in mismatch repair-deficient tumors. The protocol was immunoSEQ multiplex PCR, while the TCRdb copy is restricted to in-frame clones and leaves out a portion. The repertoire includes about 100,000 clones, 82% of them detected once, and approximately 6.7% sits in the top ten. This specimen was peripheral blood, taken approximately 36 weeks after starting pembrolizumab. The receptors stem from an adult with mismatch repair-deficient cancer.

This clone was seen a handful of times. The rearrangement joins TRBV6-5 to TRBJ1-2; no firm D call. The CDR3 runs to 13 residues. CDR1 is MNHEY, CDR2 SVGAGI, per germline. Trimming cost V 4 bases and J 5 bases, with 11 bases left between them. CDR3 residues: CASSFSRGYGYTF. CDR3 in DNA: TGTGCCAGCAGTTTCTCTAGAGGATATGGCTACACCTTC.

V is TRBV19 and J is TRBJ1-1; 7 nucleotides match TRBD1. The CDR3 runs 13 residues. In germline, CDR1 is LNHDA, CDR2 SQIVND (reference sequence). The trim removed 5 bases at V and 5 bases at J, leaving 5 bases unmatched. This CDR3 is CASSWQGGTEAFF. CDR3 nucleotides: TGTGCCAGTAGTTGGCAGGGGGGGACTGAAGCTTTCTTT.

V and J are TRBV7-2 and TRBJ2-3; 8 bases map to TRBD2. This CDR3 spans 15 amino acids. From germline, CDR1 is SGHTA and CDR2 FQGNSA. The junction had 9 bases not matched to a gene; V was cut back by 4 bases and J by 6 bases. This chain's CDR3 is CASSSRSGSGDTQYF. In nucleotides, the CDR3 is TGTGCCAGCAGCTCCCGGAGCGGGAGCGGTGATACGCAGTATTTT.

V usage is TRBV7-2 and J usage is TRBJ1-1; unclear D gene. The CDR3 loop spans 11 amino acids. The germline V gene encodes CDR1 SGHTA and CDR2 FQGNSA. Trimming took off 9 bases at V and 3 bases at J, with 8 bases between the two ends. For the CDR3, the DNA is TGTGCCAGTTTAGGGTACACTGAAGCTTTCTTT. Translated: CASLGYTEAFF.

The CDR3 region is CASSHGGRTNTGELFF. The CDR3 DNA is TGTGCCAGCAGCCACGGCGGGCGGACGAACACCGGGGAGCTGTTTTTT. The chain joins TRBV5-4 to TRBJ2-2; the D gene is possibly TRBD2 (5 bases). Germline values: CDR1 SGHNT, CDR2 YYREEE (reference sequence). Trimming took 4 bases from V and 0 from J, leaving 13 bases between them. This CDR3 has 16 residues.

The chain is built from TRBV5-8 and TRBJ2-7; no firm D call. Germline CDR1 and CDR2: SGHTS and YDEGEE. This CDR3 contains 13 residues. The V end was cut by 4 bases, the J end by 2 bases, with 10 bases between. Here the CDR3 DNA reads TGTGCCAGCAGCCGACGTGACGCCTACGAGCAGTACTTC. Translating gives CASSRRDAYEQYF.

CDR3 coding DNA: TGTGCCTGGAGTAGACAGGGCACCGGGGAGCTGTTTTTT. It is translated as CAWSRQGTGELFF. This sequence joins TRBV30 and TRBJ2-2, with TRBD1 matching over 7 bases. V was clipped by 2 bases and J by 4 bases; unmatched bases: 1. CDR1 and CDR2 from the germline V gene are GTSNPN and SVGIG (reference sequence). The CDR3 loop spans 13 amino acids.

The chain combines TRBV5-6 with TRBJ2-1; 10 nucleotides line up with TRBD2. The CDR3 spans 15 residues. Germline V lookup: CDR1 SGHDT, CDR2 YYEEEE. J was trimmed by 7 bases and V by 4 bases; bases with no gene match: 8. CDR3 protein: CASSVRRTSGNEQFF. The CDR3 region has the DNA TGTGCCAGCAGCGTACGCCGGACTAGCGGAAATGAGCAGTTCTTC.

The chain uses TRBV7-9 and TRBJ2-1, with D possibly matching TRBD1 (5 bases). This CDR3 comprises 15 residues. Germline-derived CDR1 and CDR2 are SEHNR and FQNEAQ (reference sequence). V was clipped by 1 base and J by 6 bases, with 13 bases between them. The CDR3 sequence: CASSLEGFLANEQFF. In DNA, the CDR3 is TGTGCCAGCAGCTTAGAGGGGTTTTTAGCCAATGAGCAGTTCTTC.

This clone was recorded a few times. V and J are TRBV27 and TRBJ2-2, with a weak D call TRBD2 (6 bases). Trimming cost V 3 bases and J 4 bases, with 9 bases left between them. The germline V gene has CDR1 MNHEY and CDR2 SMNVEV (reference sequence). CDR3 length: 14 residues. The CDR3 region is CASSFTSLTGELFF. For the CDR3, the DNA is TGTGCCAGCAGTTTTACTAGCCTCACCGGGGAGCTGTTTTTT.

The V and J genes are TRBV7-8 and TRBJ2-3; 8 positions agree with TRBD1. The CDR3 runs to 18 residues. V lost 4 bases and J lost 2; bases outside the gene matches: 14. Per the germline V gene, CDR1 is SGHVS and CDR2 is FQNEAQ. The CDR3 sequence: CASSYRLLRQGSTDTQYF. In DNA, the CDR3 is TGTGCCAGCAGCTACCGGCTCCTTCGACAGGGGTCCACAGATACGCAGTATTTT.

This chain connects TRBV7-8 to TRBJ2-3, with TRBD2 as a possible D gene (6 bases). Trimming stripped 5 bases from V and 4 bases from J, with 10 bases between. The CDR3 covers 13 residues. Germline CDR1 reads SGHVS; CDR2 reads FQNEAQ. The CDR3 DNA follows: TGTGCCAGCAGCCGGGAGAGGGCAGATACGCAGTATTTT. It encodes CASSRERADTQYF.

The chain combines TRBV15 with TRBJ2-7; TRBD2 matches at 8 bases. This CDR3 is built from 17 residues. Unmatched junction bases numbered 14, after V lost 2 bases and J lost 5 bases. Germline values: CDR1 LNHNV, CDR2 YYDKDF (reference sequence). The CDR3 nucleotides read TGTGCCACCAGCAGATCCCCCACTAGCGGTCGGGGGGACGAGCAGTACTTC. This sequence encodes CATSRSPTSGRGDEQYF.

This clone was counted between two and nine times. This chain uses TRBV5-1 with TRBJ1-2; TRBD1 matches 10 bases. Germline loops: CDR1 SGHRS, CDR2 YFSETQ. This CDR3 spans 14 amino acids. The V gene end was trimmed by 1 base and the J gene end by 7 bases; junction bases not matched to a gene: 4. The CDR3 spells CASSLRTGGGGYTF. CDR3 coding DNA: TGCGCCAGCAGCTTGCGGACAGGGGGAGGTGGCTACACCTTC.

V gene TRBV15 combines with J gene TRBJ1-5; D is unresolved. The V and J ends lost 1 base and 6 bases respectively, with 13 bases between them. The length of the CDR3 is 15 residues. From germline, CDR1 is LNHNV and CDR2 YYDKDF (reference sequence). CDR3 nucleotide sequence: TGTGCCACCAGCAGAGGAGCGGGAACCAGTCAGCCCCAGCATTTT. Translation: CATSRGAGTSQPQHF.

This clone has only a few counts. V is TRBV4-1 and J is TRBJ2-5; the match to TRBD2 covers 8 bases. CDR3 length: 18 amino acids. The V gene's germline CDR1 is MGHRA and CDR2 YSYEKL. J gave up 0 bases and V 0 bases, and 9 bases lay outside the gene matches. CDR3 region: CASSQERGAGAYQETQYF. The DNA of the CDR3 is TGCGCCAGCAGCCAAGAAAGGGGAGCGGGAGCGTACCAAGAGACCCAGTACTTC.

In this sample, this clone turned up a few times. The V gene is TRBV7-2, the J gene TRBJ1-5; 9 bases line up with TRBD1. After removal of 3 bases from V and 5 bases from J, the junction contained 2 bases not matched to a gene. The CDR3 extends over 14 amino acids. Germline-derived CDR1 and CDR2 are SGHTA and FQGNSA. The CDR3 here is CASSLWTGDQPQHF. The CDR3 coding sequence is TGTGCCAGCAGCTTGTGGACAGGGGATCAGCCCCAGCATTTT.

This chain joins TRBV27 and TRBJ1-1; D uncertain. Trimming left V 8 bases short and J 1 base short, with 14 bases between. The CDR3 covers 14 residues. Germline V gene lookup returns CDR1 MNHEY and CDR2 SMNVEV (reference sequence). The CDR3 coding sequence is TGTGCCAGCCGAGAGACCTATAGGAACACTGAAGCTTTCTTT. It is translated as CASRETYRNTEAFF.

This chain links TRBV9 with TRBJ2-5; 9 nucleotides align to TRBD2. With 4 bases clipped from V and 1 base from J, the junction kept 5 bases outside the gene matches. This CDR3 region has 15 residues. Germline CDR1 and CDR2: SGDLS and YYNGEE. DNA for the CDR3: TGTGCCAGCAGCCAGAGCGGGAGGCCCCAAGAGACCCAGTACTTC. As protein: CASSQSGRPQETQYF.

This clone showed up just once. The chain employs TRBV7-6 and TRBJ2-3, with D perhaps given as TRBD1 or TRBD2 (7 bases each). The germline V gene has CDR1 SGHVS and CDR2 FNYEAQ. V shed 2 bases and J shed 2 bases, with 14 bases lying between them. CDR3 length: 16 amino acids. The CDR3, as DNA: TGTGCCAGCAGCTTACGCACAGGGGACTACACAGATACGCAGTATTTT. Its protein is CASSLRTGDYTDTQYF.

The chain carries TRBV30 and TRBJ1-2, with D tentatively TRBD1 (6 bases). The germline gives CDR1 GTSNPN, CDR2 SVGIG (reference sequence). Trimming shortened V by 0 bases and J by 5 bases, and 7 bases separated the two germline ends. The CDR3 has 12 amino acids. The CDR3 here is CAWSVQGYGYTF. The CDR3, as DNA: TGTGCCTGGAGTGTACAGGGTTATGGCTACACCTTC.

The chain combines TRBV6-1 with TRBJ1-4; a possible D gene is TRBD1 (5 bases). Germline V gene lookup returns CDR1 MNHNS and CDR2 SASEGT. The CDR3 is made up of 15 amino acids. V lost 5 bases and J lost 8, with 18 bases in between. The DNA of the CDR3 is TGTGCCAGCAGTTTTTCCGGGACGGGAAACGAAAAACTGTTTTTT. It codes for CASSFSGTGNEKLFF.

This sequence joins TRBV7-8 and TRBJ2-1; TRBD2 agrees at 16 bases. J gave up 8 bases and V 5 bases, and 6 bases lay outside the gene matches. Germline values: CDR1 SGHVS, CDR2 FQNEAQ. The CDR3 extends over 16 amino acids. The CDR3 sequence: CASSKWGLAGGDEQFF. CDR3 DNA sequence: TGTGCCAGCAGCAAATGGGGACTAGCGGGAGGGGATGAGCAGTTCTTC.

This chain uses TRBV29-1 with TRBJ2-3; a weak D match, TRBD1 (5 bases). The germline V and J ends were trimmed by 5 bases and 0 bases, with 9 bases remaining between them. The CDR3 contains 13 residues. From germline, CDR1 is SQVTM and CDR2 ANQGSEA. Here the CDR3 reads CSVLGPSTDTQYF. CDR3 sequence (DNA): TGCAGCGTTTTGGGGCCCAGCACAGATACGCAGTATTTT.

V gene TRBV5-1 combines with J gene TRBJ1-1, with D possibly matching TRBD1 (6 bases). V shed 0 bases and J shed 1 base, with 7 bases lying between them. CDR3 size: 14 residues. The germline V gene has CDR1 SGHRS and CDR2 YFSETQ. The DNA of the CDR3 is TGCGCCAGCAGCTTGGGACAGGCGAACACTGAAGCTTTCTTT. This gives the protein CASSLGQANTEAFF.

The chain is built from TRBV7-2 and TRBJ1-2; 7 bases map to TRBD1. The junction had 13 bases not matched to a gene; V was cut back by 5 bases and J by 1 base. Germline loops: CDR1 SGHTA, CDR2 FQGNSA. CDR3 length: 17 residues. CDR3 sequence reads: CASSPTARGADNYGYTF. The CDR3 nucleotides read TGTGCCAGCAGCCCCACAGCCAGGGGGGCGGATAACTATGGCTACACCTTC.

V usage is TRBV18 and J usage is TRBJ2-7, with TRBD2 matching over 8 bases. Per the germline V gene, CDR1 is KGHSH and CDR2 is LQKENI. The CDR3 has 17 amino acids. V shed 4 bases, J shed 0 bases, and the junction held 11 bases outside the gene matches. CDR3 sequence reads: CASSHSTSGVSSYEQYF. CDR3 bases: TGTGCCAGCTCACATTCAACTAGCGGAGTGAGCTCCTACGAGCAGTACTTC.